The clone carrying this T cell receptor (beta chain) was picked up a small number of times. Its cognate antigen is unknown. TCRdb keeps only in-frame clones here, not all; method: immunoSEQ multiplex PCR. The repertoire holds around 9,300 clones, with approximately 68% as singletons. Thawed unstimulated PBMCs were FACS-sorted by CD3, CD4 and CD8 into two populations. The sample comes from a study of T cell clones after liver transplantation. Looking at the study overall: A pre-transplant mixed lymphocyte reaction with TCRbeta sequencing defined graft-donor-reactive clones followed in post-transplant blood. Overall study results and limits: The donor-reactive repertoire was only partly measurable in a couple of subjects, lacking donor cells.

The germline V and J ends were trimmed by 2 bases and 8 bases, with 10 bases remaining between them. The CDR3 has 13 residues. Germline V gene data show CDR1 as SGHDT and CDR2 as YYEEEE. The material was CD8+ T cells from blood, obtained at the approximately 16-month timepoint. The chain is built from TRBV5-6 and TRBJ2-2; D is ambiguous. The clonotype was recovered from a human patient who received a liver transplant. The graft donor may have given rise to some T cells. Written as DNA, the CDR3 is TGTGCCAGCAGCTTACTTTTAGTGGGGGAGCTGTTTTTT. Translating it yields CASSLLLVGELFF.